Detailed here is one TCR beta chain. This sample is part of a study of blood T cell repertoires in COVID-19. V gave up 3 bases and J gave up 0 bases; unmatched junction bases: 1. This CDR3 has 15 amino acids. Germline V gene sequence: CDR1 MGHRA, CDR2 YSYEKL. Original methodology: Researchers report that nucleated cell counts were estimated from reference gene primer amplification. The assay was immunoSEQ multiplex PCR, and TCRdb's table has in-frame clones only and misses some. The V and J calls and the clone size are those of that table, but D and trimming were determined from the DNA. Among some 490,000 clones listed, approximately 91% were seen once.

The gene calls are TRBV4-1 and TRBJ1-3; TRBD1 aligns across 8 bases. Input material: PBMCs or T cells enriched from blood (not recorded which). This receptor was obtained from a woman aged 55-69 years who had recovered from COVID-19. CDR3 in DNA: TGCGCCAGCAGCCATGGACAGGGCTCTGGAAACACCATATATTTT. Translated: CASSHGQGSGNTIYF.